Sequencing of this T cell receptor (beta chain) was carried out in a study of identical twins. Whole-study findings and limits: With abundant cord blood beta clonotypes, insertions were fewer; memory repertoires showed no such pattern.

This clonotype has a handful of counts. Its specificity is unknown. V lost 3 bases to trimming and J lost 3 bases, with 13 bases between them. The germline V gene encodes CDR1 MNHEY and CDR2 SMNVEV (reference sequence). CDR3 size: 15 residues. Template switching introduced a universal primer site, and the cDNA bore unique molecular identifiers. TCRdb recomputed calls from the 5' RACE reads with MiXCR, one row per CDR3 protein. The sample lists a few hundred thousand distinct CDR3 sequences, 9.5% to 10% occurring once. These same data were also listed under a study on yellow fever vaccine responses in identical twins. This second report adds: Reports say the vaccine T cell response in twins looked partly convergent and partly personalized.

This chain connects TRBV27 to TRBJ2-3; TRBD2 is a possible D gene (6 bases). The sequence came from a woman aged 18-35 years in good health. Specimen: PBMCs. The CDR3: CASSLGDWETDTQYF. CDR3 nucleotides: TGTGCCAGCAGTTTGGGGGACTGGGAGACAGATACGCAGTATTTT.